The 16 T cell receptor beta chains presented below share a single source sample, sequenced in a study of shared T cell receptors in the human thymus. Clones were read by immunoSEQ multiplex PCR, and TCRdb kept only the in-frame ones, dropping some. In the table there are 700,000 or so clones, 70% to 90% of which are singletons. This sample was also put to use in a study of human thymus T cells.

Sequencing was performed on thymocytes. These receptors all stem from a girl under three years old with a congenital heart defect.

The chain is built from TRBV5-1 and TRBJ1-1; no clear D gene. The V and J ends lost 5 bases and 7 bases respectively, with 12 bases between them. The V gene's germline CDR1 is SGHRS and CDR2 YFSETQ. The CDR3 loop spans 12 amino acids. The CDR3 sequence: CASSSMRSEAFF. In nucleotides, the CDR3 is TGCGCCAGCAGTTCCATGCGGAGTGAAGCTTTCTTT.

This chain connects TRBV28 to TRBJ1-1; no definite D call. The V gene's germline CDR1 is MDHEN and CDR2 SYDVKM. This CDR3 has 12 residues. Trimming pared 3 bases from V and 11 bases from J, leaving 13 bases between. The CDR3 bases are TGTGCCAGCAGTTTCGGGAGGGTTACTGCTTTCTTT. This encodes CASSFGRVTAFF.

For this clone: Other DNA sequences within the sample encode an identical CDR3. This rearrangement joins TRBV2 to TRBJ1-1; D gene unclear. This CDR3 comprises 10 residues. Germline-derived CDR1 and CDR2 are SNHLY and FYNNEI. Trimming took 6 bases from V and 5 from J, leaving 4 bases between them. In DNA form, the CDR3 reads TGTGCCAGCAGCCAGACTGAAGCTTTCTTT. Amino acids: CASSQTEAFF.

This sequence joins TRBV9 and TRBJ2-7; 9 bases are shared with TRBD2. The CDR3 contains 14 residues. Looked up from germline, CDR1 is SGDLS and CDR2 is YYNGEE. The V segment lost 4 bases and the J segment 5 bases; nucleotides outside the gene matches: 7. CDR3 sequence reads: CASSLAGGGDEQYF. The CDR3 nucleotides read TGTGCCAGCAGCCTTGCGGGGGGGGGCGACGAGCAGTACTTC.

This chain connects TRBV9 to TRBJ1-2; possibly TRBD1 for D (6 bases). CDR3 size: 14 residues. CDR1 and CDR2 (germline): SGDLS, YYNGEE. The V and J ends lost 3 bases and 8 bases respectively, with 17 bases between them. The CDR3 is CASSAYTGRVGYTF. For the CDR3, the DNA is TGTGCCAGCAGCGCCTATACAGGGCGGGTCGGCTACACCTTC. Using reference TRBV9 and TRBJ1-2 for the parts outside the CDR3, the full variable domain is DSGVTQTPKHLITATGQRVTLRCSPRSGDLSVYWYQQSLDQGLQFLIQYYNGEERAKGNILERFSAQQFPDLHSELNLSSLELGDSALYFCASSAYTGRVGYTFGSGTRLTVV.

V usage is TRBV19 and J usage is TRBJ1-6, with 7 bases lining up with TRBD1. The CDR3 has 15 residues. From germline, CDR1 is LNHDA and CDR2 SQIVND (reference sequence). The J segment lost 8 bases and the V segment lost 5 bases, leaving 9 bases of the junction unmatched. CDR3: CASSVTGAGDSPLHF. CDR3 sequence (DNA): TGTGCCAGTAGTGTAACAGGGGCAGGGGATTCACCCCTCCACTTT.

This clone was observed a handful of times. This chain uses TRBV6-5 with TRBJ2-7, with TRBD1 identical over 9 bases. The V segment lost 6 bases and the J segment 6 bases; nucleotides outside the gene matches: 9. In germline, CDR1 is MNHEY, CDR2 SVGAGI. This CDR3 comprises 14 residues. In DNA form, the CDR3 reads TGTGCCAGCAGCCAGGGACAGGGTTTTTCCGAGCAGTACTTC. Its translation: CASSQGQGFSEQYF.

About this clone: At one end, the junction sequence differs from germline, possibly due to a read error. The gene calls are TRBV19 and TRBJ1-5, with a weak D call TRBD1 (5 bases). Looked up from germline, CDR1 is LNHDA and CDR2 is SQIVND (reference sequence). This CDR3 spans 13 amino acids. CDR3 nucleotides: TGTGCCAGGACCTTGGACACGAATCGGCCCCAGCATTTT. It translates to CARTLDTNRPQHF.

The chain couples TRBV7-2 to TRBJ1-1; a weak D match, TRBD1 (5 bases). The V gene lost 2 bases and the J gene lost 3 bases, with 10 bases spanning the gap. The germline gives CDR1 SGHTA, CDR2 FQGNSA. This CDR3 has 14 amino acids. The CDR3 nucleotides are TGTGCCAGCAGCTTAACGGGAGGGGACACTGAAGCTTTCTTT. Protein sequence: CASSLTGGDTEAFF.

The chain combines TRBV14 with TRBJ2-5, with TRBD2 as a possible D gene (6 bases). CDR1 is SGHDN, CDR2 FVKESK, per germline. The CDR3 loop spans 17 amino acids. With 0 bases removed from V and 2 bases from J, the gap between germline ends came to 16 bases. Here the CDR3 DNA reads TGTGCCAGCAGCCAAGAGGCCCCAACGGGGGTACAAGAGACCCAGTACTTC. Its translation: CASSQEAPTGVQETQYF.

The CDR3, as DNA: TGCGCCAGCAGCCAAGCCGGGGACAGGGGCTCCTGGGGGGGGCTTACAGATACGCAGTATTTT. Its protein is CASSQAGDRGSWGGLTDTQYF. The V and J genes are TRBV4-1 and TRBJ2-3; 10 bases line up with TRBD1. J lost 3 bases, V lost 1 base, and 19 bases had no gene match. Germline CDR1 and CDR2: MGHRA and YSYEKL. The CDR3 loop spans 21 amino acids.

This sequence joins TRBV7-6 and TRBJ2-5; D not resolved. The V end was cut by 5 bases, the J end by 2 bases, with 3 bases between. Per germline, CDR1 SGHVS and CDR2 FNYEAQ. The CDR3 extends over 11 amino acids. As DNA, the CDR3 is TGTGCCAGCAGCCAACAAGAGACCCAGTACTTC. It codes for CASSQQETQYF.

The V and J genes are TRBV9 and TRBJ1-5; 7 nucleotides line up with TRBD1. This CDR3 is built from 14 residues. From germline, CDR1 is SGDLS and CDR2 YYNGEE. Trimming at V came to 1 base and at J to 6 bases, leaving 4 bases not matched to a gene. DNA for the CDR3: TGTGCCAGCAGCGTACGAAGGGGGCCTCAGCCCCAGCATTTT. Its protein is CASSVRRGPQPQHF.

The V and J genes are TRBV7-3 and TRBJ2-7; the D is unclear. CDR3 size: 13 residues. Germline CDR1 SGHTA, CDR2 FQGTGA. V gave up 5 bases and J gave up 1 base, with 9 bases separating them. CDR3 residues: CASSPPGSYEQYF. Here the CDR3 DNA reads TGTGCCAGCAGCCCCCCCGGGTCCTACGAGCAGTACTTC. Full variable domain (missing parts from reference TRBV7-3 and TRBJ2-7): GAGVSQTPSNKVTEKGKYVELRCDPISGHTALYWYRQSLGQGPEFLIYFQGTGAADDSGLPNDRFFAVRPEGSVSTLKIQRTERGDSAVYLCASSPPGSYEQYFGPGTRLTVT.

The CDR3 reads CASSPRDRQYGYTF. In DNA, the CDR3 is TGTGCCAGCAGCCCCCGGGACAGACAATATGGCTACACCTTC. The J gene is TRBJ1-2, the V gene TRBV7-9, with TRBD1 matching over 7 bases. The CDR3 spans 14 residues. Germline V gives CDR1 SEHNR, CDR2 FQNEAQ (reference sequence). Trimming removed 5 bases from V and 5 bases from J; junction bases left unmatched: 8.

V gene TRBV5-5 combines with J gene TRBJ1-1; 11 bases match TRBD1. Looked up from germline, CDR1 is SGHKS and CDR2 is YYEKEE (reference sequence). Losses at the gene ends were 1 base for V and 3 bases for J; bases not matched to a gene: 2. The CDR3 extends over 15 amino acids. CDR3 DNA: TGTGCCAGCAGCTTGAGGGACAGGGGGTACACTGAAGCTTTCTTT. This gives the protein CASSLRDRGYTEAFF. Full variable domain (rest looked up from reference TRBV5-5 and TRBJ1-1): DAGVTQSPTHLIKTRGQQVTLRCSPISGHKSVSWYQQVLGQGPQFIFQYYEKEERGRGNFPDRFSARQFPNYSSELNVNALLLGDSALYLCASSLRDRGYTEAFFGQGTRLTVV.